The entry that follows covers one TCR beta chain sequence. What it binds is not known. This sample stems from a study of memory B cells and T cells in multiple sclerosis. The CDR3 covers 14 residues. With 0 bases removed from V and 3 bases from J, the gap between germline ends came to 9 bases. Looked up from germline, CDR1 is GTSNPN and CDR2 is SVGIG (reference sequence). Sequenced by immunoSEQ multiplex PCR; TCRdb stores in-frame clones only, minus some. The sample yields under 50,000 clones, about 80% seen once. Separate sequencing covered autoproliferating (CFSE-dim) and non-proliferating (CFSE-high) T cells from stimulus-free culture. Approximately 5x10^7 CFSE-labeled PBMCs were cultured less than nine days unstimulated, then replicate wells were pooled. Without exogenous stimuli, 0.45 to 0.55 uM CFSE-labeled PBMCs were cultured serum-free. Study-wide points: Normalization was needed because clone-set size differences affected shared clonotype counts.

Sequencing was performed on PBMCs from blood kept in culture. The sequence was obtained from a human donor with multiple sclerosis. The chain couples TRBV30 to TRBJ1-5; D is uncertain. Here the CDR3 reads CAWSVGQFNQPQHF. The CDR3, as DNA: TGTGCCTGGAGTGTTGGGCAGTTCAATCAGCCCCAGCATTTT.